This T cell receptor beta chain was captured in a study of CD8+ T cells in alopecia areata. The CDR3 covers 14 residues. Germline V gene data show CDR1 as SQVTM and CDR2 as ANQGSEA. V lost 5 bases, J lost 4 bases, and 8 bases stayed unmatched. RNA extraction was followed by reverse transcription into cDNA, which acted as the sequencing template. Libraries were prepared by immunoSEQ multiplex PCR; TCRdb keeps only in-frame clonotypes and omits some of them. The sample consists of 130,000 to 150,000 clones, about three fifths of them appearing once. Sorting of CD4+ and CD8+ T cells was performed on PBMCs.

This clonotype was sampled from a human donor in good health. V and J are TRBV29-1 and TRBJ1-2; 9 bases agree with TRBD1. Sequencing was done on a sample of CD8+ T cells sorted from blood. The chain's CDR3 is CSVFDTDRGYGYTF. The CDR3 bases are TGCAGCGTTTTCGACACGGACAGGGGCTATGGCTACACCTTC.